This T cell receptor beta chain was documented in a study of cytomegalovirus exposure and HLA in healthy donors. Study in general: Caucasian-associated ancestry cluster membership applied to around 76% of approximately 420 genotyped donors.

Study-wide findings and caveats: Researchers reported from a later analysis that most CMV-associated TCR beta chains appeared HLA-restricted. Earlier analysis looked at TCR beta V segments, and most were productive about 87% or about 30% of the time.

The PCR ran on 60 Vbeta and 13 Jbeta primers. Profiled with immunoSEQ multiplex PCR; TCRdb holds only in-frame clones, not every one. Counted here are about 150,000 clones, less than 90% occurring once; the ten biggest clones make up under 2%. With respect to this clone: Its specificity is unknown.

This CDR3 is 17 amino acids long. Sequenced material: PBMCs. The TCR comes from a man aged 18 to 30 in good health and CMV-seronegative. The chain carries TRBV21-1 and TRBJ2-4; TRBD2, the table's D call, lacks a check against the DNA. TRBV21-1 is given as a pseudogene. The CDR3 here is CASVSRSGMGAKNIQYF. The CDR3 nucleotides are TGTGCCAGCGTCTCGCGATCCGGGATGGGGGCCAAAAACATTCAGTACTTC.